The 9 T cell receptor beta chains below all came from one sample that was sequenced in a study of blood T cell repertoires in COVID-19. The assay was immunoSEQ multiplex PCR, and TCRdb's table has in-frame clones only and misses some. The sample holds 150,000 to 200,000 clones, roughly 89% seen once. The sequenced material came from peripheral blood. The receptors originated from a woman aged 45-59 years with acute or convalescent COVID-19.

The rearrangement joins TRBV5-4 to TRBJ1-2; 7 bases are a match to TRBD1. Germline V gene sequence: CDR1 SGHNT, CDR2 YYREEE (reference sequence). V gave up 4 bases and J gave up 0 bases; unmatched junction bases: 18. The CDR3 sequence is 19 residues long. CDR3 sequence (DNA): TGTGCCAGCAGCCGACTTTTCGGCAAACAGGGGCGGGCTAACTATGGCTACACCTTC. Translating it yields CASSRLFGKQGRANYGYTF.

The V gene is TRBV19, the J gene TRBJ1-6, with 7 bases that match TRBD1. Trimming at V came to 5 bases and at J to 12 bases, leaving 10 bases not matched to a gene. This CDR3 contains 14 residues. CDR1 and CDR2 (germline): LNHDA, SQIVND (reference sequence). CDR3 sequence (DNA): TGTGCCAGTAGTGCCAGACAGGGTGAGGAACCCCTCCACTTT. Amino acid sequence: CASSARQGEEPLHF.

The rearrangement links TRBV6-5 to TRBJ1-2; 9 bases line up with TRBD1. Trimming took 8 bases from V and 8 from J; bases not matched to a gene: 9. This CDR3 spans 13 amino acids. The germline CDR1 and CDR2 sequences are MNHEY and SVGAGI. CDR3 amino acids: CASAGTGMNGYTF. The CDR3 bases are TGTGCCAGCGCCGGGACAGGGATGAACGGCTACACCTTC.

The rearrangement joins TRBV2 to TRBJ1-1; D gene uncertain. Germline V gene data show CDR1 as SNHLY and CDR2 as FYNNEI. The ends were cut back, 8 bases at V and 4 bases at J, with 17 bases in the middle. The CDR3 contains 14 residues. CDR3 in amino acids: CASHLLVTPTEAFF. CDR3 sequence (DNA): TGTGCCAGCCACCTACTTGTGACACCCACTGAAGCTTTCTTT.

This chain joins TRBV24-1 and TRBJ1-1, with D possibly being TRBD1 (5 bases). This CDR3 has 12 residues. The V gene's germline CDR1 is KGHDR and CDR2 SFDVKD. The V end was cut by 5 bases, the J end by 6 bases, with 9 bases between. The CDR3 here is CATSASGSEAFF. The CDR3 DNA is TGTGCCACCAGTGCATCAGGGTCTGAAGCTTTCTTT.

The CDR3 nucleotides are TGTGCCAGCAGTTACTCGAGGACTACCCGGGGGTTCTTC. This codes for CASSYSRTTRGFF. This chain connects TRBV12-3 or TRBV12-4 to TRBJ2-1, with a possible D match to TRBD2 (6 bases). Deletions cut 4 bases from V and 15 bases from J, with 19 bases between. The CDR3 has 13 residues.

The chain joins TRBV5-1 to TRBJ1-6, with D unresolved. The germline gives CDR1 SGHRS, CDR2 YFSETQ. The CDR3 length is 14 residues. The germline V and J ends were trimmed by 0 bases and 9 bases, with 10 bases remaining between them. The CDR3 loop is CASSLAPFGSPLHF. As DNA, the CDR3 is TGCGCCAGCAGCTTGGCCCCCTTCGGTTCACCCCTCCACTTT.

V and J are TRBV30 and TRBJ2-1, with TRBD2 matching over 7 bases. This CDR3 comprises 14 residues. V dropped 1 base and J dropped 6; count of bases not matched to a gene: 6. Germline assignment: CDR1 GTSNPN and CDR2 SVGIG (reference sequence). CDR3 DNA sequence: TGTGCCTGGAGTGCGGGAGGAACACTCAATGAGCAGTTCTTC. Amino acids: CAWSAGGTLNEQFF.

The genes are TRBV20-1 and TRBJ2-5, with TRBD2 matching over 7 bases. Trimming at V came to 3 bases and at J to 2 bases, leaving 9 bases not matched to a gene. This CDR3 is built from 15 residues. CDR1 is DFQATT, CDR2 SNEGSKA, per germline (reference sequence). The CDR3 is CSASGAGYDQETQYF. Written as DNA, the CDR3 is TGCAGTGCTAGTGGAGCGGGGTATGATCAAGAGACCCAGTACTTC.